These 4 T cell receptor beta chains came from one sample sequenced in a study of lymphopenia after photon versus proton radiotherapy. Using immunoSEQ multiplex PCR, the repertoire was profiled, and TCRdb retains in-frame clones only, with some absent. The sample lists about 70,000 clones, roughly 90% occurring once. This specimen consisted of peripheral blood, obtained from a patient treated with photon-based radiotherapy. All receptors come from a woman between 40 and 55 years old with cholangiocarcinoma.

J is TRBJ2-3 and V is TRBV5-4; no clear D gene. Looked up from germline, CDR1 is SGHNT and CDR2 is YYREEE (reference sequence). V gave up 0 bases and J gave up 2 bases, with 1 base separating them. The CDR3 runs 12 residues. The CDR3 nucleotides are TGTGCCAGCAGCTTGGCCACAGATACGCAGTATTTT. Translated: CASSLATDTQYF.

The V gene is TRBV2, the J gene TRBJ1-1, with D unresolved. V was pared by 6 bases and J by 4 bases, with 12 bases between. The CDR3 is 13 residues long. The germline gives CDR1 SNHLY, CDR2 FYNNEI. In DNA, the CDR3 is TGTGCCAGCAGCGAACTTGGGAGCACTGAAGCTTTCTTT. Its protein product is CASSELGSTEAFF.

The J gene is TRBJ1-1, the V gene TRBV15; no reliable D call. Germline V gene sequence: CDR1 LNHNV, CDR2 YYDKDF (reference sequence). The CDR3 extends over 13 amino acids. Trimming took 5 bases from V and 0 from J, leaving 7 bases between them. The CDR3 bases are TGTGCCACCAGCTCCGCGATGAACACTGAAGCTTTCTTT. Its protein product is CATSSAMNTEAFF.

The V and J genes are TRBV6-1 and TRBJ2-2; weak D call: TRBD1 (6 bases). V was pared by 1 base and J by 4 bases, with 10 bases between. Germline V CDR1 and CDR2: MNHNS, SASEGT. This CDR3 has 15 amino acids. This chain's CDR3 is CASSEEQGITGELFF. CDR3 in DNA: TGTGCCAGCAGTGAAGAACAGGGAATCACCGGGGAGCTGTTTTTT.